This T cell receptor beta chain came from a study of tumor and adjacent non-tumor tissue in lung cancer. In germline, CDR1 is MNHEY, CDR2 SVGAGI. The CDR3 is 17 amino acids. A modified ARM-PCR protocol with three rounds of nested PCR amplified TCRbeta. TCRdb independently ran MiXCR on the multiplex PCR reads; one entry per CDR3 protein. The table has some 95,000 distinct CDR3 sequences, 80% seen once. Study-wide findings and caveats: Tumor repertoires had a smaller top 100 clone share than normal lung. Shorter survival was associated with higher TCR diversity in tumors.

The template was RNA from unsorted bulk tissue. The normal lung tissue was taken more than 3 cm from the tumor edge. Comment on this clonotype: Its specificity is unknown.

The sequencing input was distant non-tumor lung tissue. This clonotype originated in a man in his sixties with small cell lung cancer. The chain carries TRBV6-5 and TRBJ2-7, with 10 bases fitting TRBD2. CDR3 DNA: TGTGCCAGCAGTCCAACCAAGACTAGCGGGCTCCCCTACGAGCAGTATGTC. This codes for CASSPTKTSGLPYEQYV.